The source of this T cell receptor beta chain is a study of blood T cell repertoires in COVID-19. Study details: Acute-phase and convalescent COVID-19 samples originated in the United States, Italy and Spain.

The method was immunoSEQ multiplex PCR; TCRdb's version includes in-frame clones alone and lacks a portion of them. The sample shows about 71,000 clones, around 84% of them seen only once. This sequence was found in a man aged 45-60 years with active COVID-19. The sample was peripheral blood.

CDR3 nucleotides: TGTGCCAGCAGCCAAGGGGCGGGTTCCTACAATGAGCAGTTCTTC. The encoded protein is CASSQGAGSYNEQFF. V and J are TRBV14 and TRBJ2-1, with D tentatively TRBD2 (5 bases). This CDR3 spans 15 amino acids. Trimming took 1 base from V and 1 from J, leaving 8 bases between them. The V gene's germline CDR1 is SGHDN and CDR2 FVKESK.